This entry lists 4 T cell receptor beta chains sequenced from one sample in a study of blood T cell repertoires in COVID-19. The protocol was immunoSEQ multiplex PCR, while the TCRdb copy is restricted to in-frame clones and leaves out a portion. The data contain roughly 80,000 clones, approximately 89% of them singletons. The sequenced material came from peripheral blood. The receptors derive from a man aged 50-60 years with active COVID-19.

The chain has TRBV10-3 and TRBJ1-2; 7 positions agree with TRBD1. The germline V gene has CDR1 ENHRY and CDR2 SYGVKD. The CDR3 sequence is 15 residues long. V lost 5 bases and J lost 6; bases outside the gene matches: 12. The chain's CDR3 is CAISSQSQGWNGYTF. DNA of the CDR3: TGTGCCATCAGTTCTCAATCACAGGGGTGGAATGGCTACACCTTC.

CDR3 protein: CATNPGDFTDTQYF. As DNA, the CDR3 is TGTGCCACCAATCCCGGGGACTTCACAGATACGCAGTATTTT. The chain carries TRBV19 and TRBJ2-3; D is possibly TRBD2 (6 bases). The CDR3 is made up of 14 amino acids. The germline V gene has CDR1 LNHDA and CDR2 SQIVND (reference sequence). Trimming removed 10 bases at V and 2 bases at J, with 16 bases between.

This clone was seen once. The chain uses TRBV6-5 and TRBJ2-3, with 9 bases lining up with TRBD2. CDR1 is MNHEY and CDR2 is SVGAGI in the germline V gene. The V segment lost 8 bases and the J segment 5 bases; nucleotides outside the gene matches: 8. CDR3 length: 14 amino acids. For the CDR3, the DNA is TGTGCCAGCCACGGCGGGAGGGCAAGAGATACGCAGTATTTT. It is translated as CASHGGRARDTQYF.

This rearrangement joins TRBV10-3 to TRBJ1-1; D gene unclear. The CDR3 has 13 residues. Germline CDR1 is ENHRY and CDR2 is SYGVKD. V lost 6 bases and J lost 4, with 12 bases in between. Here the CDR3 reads CAIRPDLATEAFF. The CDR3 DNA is TGTGCCATCAGGCCCGACTTGGCCACTGAAGCTTTCTTT.